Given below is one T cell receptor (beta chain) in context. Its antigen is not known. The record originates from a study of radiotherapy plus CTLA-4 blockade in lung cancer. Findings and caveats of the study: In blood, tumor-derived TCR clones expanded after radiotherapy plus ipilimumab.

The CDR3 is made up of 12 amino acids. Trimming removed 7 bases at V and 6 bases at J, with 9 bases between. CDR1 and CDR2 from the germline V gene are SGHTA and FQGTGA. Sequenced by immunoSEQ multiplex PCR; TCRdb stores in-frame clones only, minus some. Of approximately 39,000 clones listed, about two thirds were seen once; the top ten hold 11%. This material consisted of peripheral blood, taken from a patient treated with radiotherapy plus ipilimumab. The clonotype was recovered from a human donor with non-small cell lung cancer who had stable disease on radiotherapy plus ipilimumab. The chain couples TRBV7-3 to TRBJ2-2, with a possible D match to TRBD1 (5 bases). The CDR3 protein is CASIRVPGELFF. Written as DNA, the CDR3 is TGTGCCAGCATCAGGGTCCCCGGGGAGCTGTTTTTT.